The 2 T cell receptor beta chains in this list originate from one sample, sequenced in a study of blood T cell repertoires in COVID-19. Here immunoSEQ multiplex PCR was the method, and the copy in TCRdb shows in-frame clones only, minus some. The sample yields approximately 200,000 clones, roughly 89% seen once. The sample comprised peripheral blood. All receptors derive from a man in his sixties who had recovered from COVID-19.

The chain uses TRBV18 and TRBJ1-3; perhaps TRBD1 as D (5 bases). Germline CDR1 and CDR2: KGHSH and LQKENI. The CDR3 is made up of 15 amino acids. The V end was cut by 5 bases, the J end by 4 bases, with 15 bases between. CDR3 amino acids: CASSSRGVPGNTIYF. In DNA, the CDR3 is TGTGCCAGCTCATCACGGGGCGTCCCAGGAAACACCATATATTTT.

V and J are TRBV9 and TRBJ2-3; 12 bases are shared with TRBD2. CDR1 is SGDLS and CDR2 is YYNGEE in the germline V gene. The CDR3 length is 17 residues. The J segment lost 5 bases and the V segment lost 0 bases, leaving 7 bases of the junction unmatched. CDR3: CASSVGTSGGLVDTQYF. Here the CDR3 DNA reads TGTGCCAGCAGCGTAGGTACTAGCGGGGGGCTAGTAGATACGCAGTATTTT.